This is a list of T cell receptor beta chains from one sample in a study of blood T cell repertoires in COVID-19. Profiled with immunoSEQ multiplex PCR; TCRdb holds only in-frame clones, not every one. The sample carries under 250,000 clones, around 82% recorded once. The specimen sequenced was PBMCs or T cells enriched from blood (not recorded which). The source is a woman aged 40 to 49 who had been exposed to COVID-19. Each CDR3 is given with its conserved first and last residue. The D gene is left open where the match is weak. Size is stated for part of the rows, as once, few or many counts, or as a class when the clone is expanded.

d_call j_call v_call clone_size cdr3_nt cdr3_aa
TRBD1 TRBJ1-4 TRBV6-5 NA TGTGCCAGCAGCTCTCCGGGACAGGGATATCAAAAACTGTTTTTT CASSSPGQGYQKLFF
NA TRBJ1-2 TRBV12-3/TRBV12-4 NA TGTGCCAGCAGTTTAACCTCAGGCCACACCTTC CASSLTSGHTF
TRBD1 TRBJ1-1 TRBV27 NA TGTGCCAGCAGTCCAATAGGGACAGGACCGGCGACTGAAGCTTTCTTT CASSPIGTGPATEAFF
NA TRBJ1-1 TRBV14 NA TGTGCCAGCAGCCAAGGGTGGCTGGAGGCTTTCTTT CASSQGWLEAFF
TRBD2 TRBJ2-1 TRBV7-9 NA TGTGCCAGCAGCGGGCAGCGGGGGGGGTACAATGAGCAGTTCTTC CASSGQRGGYNEQFF
TRBD1 TRBJ1-5 TRBV11-2 NA TGTGCCAGCAGCCGGCAGGGGGATCAGCCCCAGCATTTT CASSRQGDQPQHF
NA TRBJ1-4 TRBV9 NA TGTGCCAGCAGCGAGCCGCGGGGGGCCTTTGGCAATGAAAAACTGTTTTTT CASSEPRGAFGNEKLFF
TRBD1 TRBJ2-3 TRBV27 few TGTGCCAGCACTCCCGGGACAGGGTGGACAGATACGCAGTATTTT CASTPGTGWTDTQYF
TRBD1 TRBJ1-5 TRBV6-6 once TGTGCCAGCAGCCTCGCAGGGGGTAATCAGCCCCAGCATTTT CASSLAGGNQPQHF
NA TRBJ1-1 TRBV7-9 once TGTGCCAGCAGCTCACCCGACGGGGGTATCGTACTAGGGGACACTGAAGCTTTCTTT CASSSPDGGIVLGDTEAFF
TRBD1 TRBJ2-7 TRBV5-6 once TGTGCCAGCAGCGGACAGGGGGCCCTCAGGGAGCAGTACTTC CASSGQGALREQYF
NA TRBJ1-5 TRBV2 NA TGTGCCAGCAGTGCGTTAGGGGGCAATCAGCCCCAGCATTTT CASSALGGNQPQHF
NA TRBJ1-3 TRBV29-1 NA TGCAGCGTCGCAGGGGCTGGAAACACCATATATTTT CSVAGAGNTIYF
NA TRBJ1-1 TRBV11-1 NA TGTGCCAGCAGCCCCAATGGACAGATAAACACTGAAGCTTTCTTT CASSPNGQINTEAFF
TRBD1 TRBJ1-6 TRBV2 NA TGTGCCAGCAGTCGACAGGGGTTCCTCCACTTT CASSRQGFLHF